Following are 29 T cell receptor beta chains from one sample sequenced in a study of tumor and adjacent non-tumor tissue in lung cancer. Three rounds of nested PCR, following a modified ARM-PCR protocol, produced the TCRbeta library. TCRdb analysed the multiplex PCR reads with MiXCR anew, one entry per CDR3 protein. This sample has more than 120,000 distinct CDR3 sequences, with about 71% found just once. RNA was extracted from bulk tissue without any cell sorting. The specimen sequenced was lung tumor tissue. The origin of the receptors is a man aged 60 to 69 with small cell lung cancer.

CDR3: CAIKSGGEETQYF. CDR3 in DNA: TGTGCCATCAAATCGGGGGGAGAAGAGACCCAGTACTTC. This sequence joins TRBV5-4 and TRBJ2-5; 7 nucleotides align to TRBD2. J lost 3 bases, V lost 9 bases, and 8 bases had no gene match. The CDR3 is 13 amino acids. Looked up from germline, CDR1 is SGHNT and CDR2 is YYREEE (reference sequence).

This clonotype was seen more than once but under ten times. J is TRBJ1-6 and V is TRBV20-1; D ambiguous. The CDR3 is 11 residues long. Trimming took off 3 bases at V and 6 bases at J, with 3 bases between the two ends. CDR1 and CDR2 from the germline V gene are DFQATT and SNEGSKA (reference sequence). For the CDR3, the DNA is TGCAGTGCTAGGGGTAATTCACCCCTCCACTTT. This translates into CSARGNSPLHF.

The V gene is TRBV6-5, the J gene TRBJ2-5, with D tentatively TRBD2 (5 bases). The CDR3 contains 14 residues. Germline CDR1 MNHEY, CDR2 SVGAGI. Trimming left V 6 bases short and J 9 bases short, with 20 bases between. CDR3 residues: CASSPGRPPGAQYF. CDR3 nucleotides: TGTGCCAGCAGCCCCGGCCGGCCCCCCGGGGCCCAGTACTTC.

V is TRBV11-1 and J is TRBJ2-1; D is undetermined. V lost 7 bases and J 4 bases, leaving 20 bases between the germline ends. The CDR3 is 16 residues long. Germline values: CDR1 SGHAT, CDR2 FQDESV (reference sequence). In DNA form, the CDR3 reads TGTGCCAGCAACTCGATGGCGAGAGAAGGGTACAATGAGCAGTTCTTC. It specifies CASNSMAREGYNEQFF.

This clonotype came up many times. The CDR3 DNA sequence: TGCAGTGCCAAGACGGGGGGGCGAGCTTTCTTT. Amino acid sequence: CSAKTGGRAFF. The V and J genes are TRBV20-1 and TRBJ1-1; TRBD1 might be the D (6 bases). Germline loops: CDR1 DFQATT, CDR2 SNEGSKA (reference sequence). The CDR3 spans 11 residues. Trimming removed 6 bases at V and 10 bases at J, with 15 bases between.

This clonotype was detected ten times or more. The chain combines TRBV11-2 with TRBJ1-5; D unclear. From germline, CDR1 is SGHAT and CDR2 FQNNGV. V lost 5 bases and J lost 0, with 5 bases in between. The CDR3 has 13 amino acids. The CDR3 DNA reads TGTGCCAGCAGCCTACATAGCAATCAGCCCCAGCATTTT. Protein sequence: CASSLHSNQPQHF. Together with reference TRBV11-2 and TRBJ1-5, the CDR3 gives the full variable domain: EAGVAQSPRYKIIEKRQSVAFWCNPISGHATLYWYQQILGQGPKLLIQFQNNGVVDDSQLPKDRFSAERLKGVDSTLKIQPAKLEDSAVYLCASSLHSNQPQHFGDGTRLSIL.

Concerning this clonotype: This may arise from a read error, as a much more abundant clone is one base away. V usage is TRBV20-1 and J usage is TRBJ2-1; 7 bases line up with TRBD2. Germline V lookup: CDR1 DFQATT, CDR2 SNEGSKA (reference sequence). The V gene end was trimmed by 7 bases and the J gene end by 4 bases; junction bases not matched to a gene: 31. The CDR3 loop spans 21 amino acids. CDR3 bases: TGCAGTGTTAGTAATTTGGGGGGAGGCGGTCTAGCGGCCAGAGGGTACAATGAGCAGTTCTTC. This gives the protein CSVSNLGGGGLAARGYNEQFF.

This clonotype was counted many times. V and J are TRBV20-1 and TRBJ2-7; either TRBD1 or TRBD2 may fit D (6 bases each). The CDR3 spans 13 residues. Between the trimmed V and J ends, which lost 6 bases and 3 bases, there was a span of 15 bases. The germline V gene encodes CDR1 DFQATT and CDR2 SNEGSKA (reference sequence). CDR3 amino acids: CSALRGGGYEQYF. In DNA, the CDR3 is TGCAGTGCCCTACGAGGAGGGGGCTACGAGCAGTACTTC.

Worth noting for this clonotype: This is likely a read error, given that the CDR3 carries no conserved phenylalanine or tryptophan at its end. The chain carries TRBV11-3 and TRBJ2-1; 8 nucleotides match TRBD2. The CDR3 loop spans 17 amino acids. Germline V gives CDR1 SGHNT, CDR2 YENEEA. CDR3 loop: CASNSVLTGGPYNVQFS. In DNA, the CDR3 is TGTGCCAGCAACTCGGTACTAACGGGAGGGCCCTACAATGTGCAGTTCTCC.

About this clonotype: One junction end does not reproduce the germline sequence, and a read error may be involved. CDR3: CASTIGGIRYKEQFF. As DNA, the CDR3 is TGTGCCAGCACCATAGGGGGAATTCGCTACAAAGAGCAGTTCTTC. The chain is built from TRBV12-3 or TRBV12-4 and TRBJ2-1; weak D call: TRBD1 (6 bases). The CDR3 runs to 15 residues.

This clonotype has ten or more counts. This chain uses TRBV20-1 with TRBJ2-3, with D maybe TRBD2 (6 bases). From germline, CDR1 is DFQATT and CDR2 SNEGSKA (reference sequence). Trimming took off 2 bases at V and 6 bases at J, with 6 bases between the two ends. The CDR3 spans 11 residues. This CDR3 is CSARLADTQYF. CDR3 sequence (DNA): TGCAGTGCTAGACTAGCGGATACGCAGTATTTT.

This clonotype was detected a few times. The CDR3 here is CASSSRRIHNTEAFF. The CDR3 nucleotides are TGTGCCAGCAGTTCAAGGAGGATACATAACACTGAAGCTTTCTTT. The V gene is TRBV28, the J gene TRBJ1-1, with D hard to call. Germline assignment: CDR1 MDHEN and CDR2 SYDVKM. The ends were cut back, 4 bases at V and 2 bases at J, with 14 bases in the middle. The CDR3 is made up of 15 amino acids.

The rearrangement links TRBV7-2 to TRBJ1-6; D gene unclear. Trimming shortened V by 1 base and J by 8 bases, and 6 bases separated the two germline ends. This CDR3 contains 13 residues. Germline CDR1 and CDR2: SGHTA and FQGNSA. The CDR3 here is CASSLVQDSPLHF. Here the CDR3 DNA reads TGTGCCAGCAGCTTAGTTCAGGATTCACCCCTCCACTTT.

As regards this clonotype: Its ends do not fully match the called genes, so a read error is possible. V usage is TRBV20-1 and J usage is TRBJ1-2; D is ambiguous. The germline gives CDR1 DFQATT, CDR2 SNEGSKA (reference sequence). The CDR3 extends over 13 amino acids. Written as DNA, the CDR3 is TGCAGTGCTACCCACACCTCAAACTATGGCAACACCTTC. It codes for CSATHTSNYGNTF.

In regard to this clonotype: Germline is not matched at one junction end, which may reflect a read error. The CDR3 bases are TGTGCCAGGAACAAAGGGGGAGGTACTGAAACTTTCTTT. Amino acid sequence: CARNKGGGTETFF. The chain is built from TRBV11-3 and TRBJ1-1; D is possibly TRBD1 (6 bases). Germline CDR1 is SGHNT and CDR2 is YENEEA. This CDR3 comprises 13 residues.

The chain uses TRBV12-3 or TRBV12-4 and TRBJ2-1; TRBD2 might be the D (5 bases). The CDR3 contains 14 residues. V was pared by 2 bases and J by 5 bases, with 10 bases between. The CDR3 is CASSLMLAHNEQFF. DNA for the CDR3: TGTGCCAGCAGTTTAATGCTAGCTCACAATGAGCAGTTCTTC.

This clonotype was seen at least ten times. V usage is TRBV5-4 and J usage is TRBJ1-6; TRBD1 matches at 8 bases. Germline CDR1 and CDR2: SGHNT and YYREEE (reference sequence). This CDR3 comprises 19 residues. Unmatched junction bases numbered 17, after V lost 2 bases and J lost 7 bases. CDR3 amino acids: CASSFTKSAPDRANSPLHF. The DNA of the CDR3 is TGTGCCAGCAGCTTTACCAAAAGCGCGCCGGACAGGGCGAATTCACCCCTCCACTTT. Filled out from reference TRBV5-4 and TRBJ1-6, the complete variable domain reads ETGVTQSPTHLIKTRGQQVTLRCSSQSGHNTVSWYQQALGQGPQFIFQYYREEENGRGNFPPRFSGLQFPNYSSELNVNALELDDSALYLCASSFTKSAPDRANSPLHFGNGTRLTVT.

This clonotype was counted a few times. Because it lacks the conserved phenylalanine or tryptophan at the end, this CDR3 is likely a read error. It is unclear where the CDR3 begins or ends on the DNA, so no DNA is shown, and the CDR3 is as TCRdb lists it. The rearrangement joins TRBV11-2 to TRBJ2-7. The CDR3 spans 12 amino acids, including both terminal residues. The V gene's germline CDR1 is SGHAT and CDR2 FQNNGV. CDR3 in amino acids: CPSSRTGLGQSS.

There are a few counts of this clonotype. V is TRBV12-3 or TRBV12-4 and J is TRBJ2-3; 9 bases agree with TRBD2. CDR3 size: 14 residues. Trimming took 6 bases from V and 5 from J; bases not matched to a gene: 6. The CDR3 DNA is TGTGCCAGCAGCAATAGCGGGAGTGGAGATACGCAGTATTTT. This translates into CASSNSGSGDTQYF.

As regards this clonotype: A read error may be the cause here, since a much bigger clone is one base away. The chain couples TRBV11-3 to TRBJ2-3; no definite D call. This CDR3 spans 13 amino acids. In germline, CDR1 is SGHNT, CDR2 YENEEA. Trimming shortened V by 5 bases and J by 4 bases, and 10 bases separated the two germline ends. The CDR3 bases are TGTGCCAGCAGCCCGTCGGGCGCAGATACGCAGTATTTT. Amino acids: CASSPSGADTQYF. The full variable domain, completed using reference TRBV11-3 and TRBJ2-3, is EAGVVQSPRYKIIEKKQPVAFWCNPISGHNTLYWYLQNLGQGPELLIRYENEEAVDDSQLPKDRFSAERLKGVDSTLKIQPAELGDSAVYLCASSPSGADTQYFGPGTRLTVL.

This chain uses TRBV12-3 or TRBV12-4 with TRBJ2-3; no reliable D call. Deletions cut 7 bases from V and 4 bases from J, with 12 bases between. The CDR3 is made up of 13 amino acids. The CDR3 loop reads CASNDLGADTQYF. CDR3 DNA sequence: TGTGCCAGCAACGACCTTGGAGCAGATACGCAGTATTTT.

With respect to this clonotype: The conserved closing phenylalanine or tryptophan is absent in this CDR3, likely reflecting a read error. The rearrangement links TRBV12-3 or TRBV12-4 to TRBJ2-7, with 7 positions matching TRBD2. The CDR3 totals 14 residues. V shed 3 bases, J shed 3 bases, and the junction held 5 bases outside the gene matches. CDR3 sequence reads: CASSFGGDLYEQYI. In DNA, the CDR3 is TGTGCCAGCAGTTTTGGGGGGGATCTCTACGAGCAGTACATC.

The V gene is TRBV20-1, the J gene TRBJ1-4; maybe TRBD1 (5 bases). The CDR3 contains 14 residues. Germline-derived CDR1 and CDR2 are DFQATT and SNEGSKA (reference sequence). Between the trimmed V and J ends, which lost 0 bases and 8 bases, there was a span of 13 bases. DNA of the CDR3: TGCAGTGCTAGAGAGGAAAGGGGTGGGGAAAAACTGTTTTTT. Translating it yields CSAREERGGEKLFF.

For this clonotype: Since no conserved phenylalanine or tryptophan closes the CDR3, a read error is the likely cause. This chain's CDR3 is CASSDEREGPDTQYS. The CDR3 DNA reads TGTGCCAGCAGTGATGAGCGGGAGGGACCAGATACGCAGTATTCT. The rearrangement joins TRBV6-4 to TRBJ2-3; TRBD2 matches 10 bases. CDR1 is MRHNA and CDR2 is SNTAGT in the germline V gene. This CDR3 has 15 amino acids. V lost 3 bases to trimming and J lost 4 bases; unmatched junction nucleotides: 4.

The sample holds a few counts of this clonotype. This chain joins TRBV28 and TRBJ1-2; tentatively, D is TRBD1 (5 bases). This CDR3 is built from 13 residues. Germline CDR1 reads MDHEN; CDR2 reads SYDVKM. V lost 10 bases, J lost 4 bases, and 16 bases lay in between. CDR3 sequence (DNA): TGTGCCATCCAATCAGGGTTGGGCTATGGCTACACCTTC. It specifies CAIQSGLGYGYTF.

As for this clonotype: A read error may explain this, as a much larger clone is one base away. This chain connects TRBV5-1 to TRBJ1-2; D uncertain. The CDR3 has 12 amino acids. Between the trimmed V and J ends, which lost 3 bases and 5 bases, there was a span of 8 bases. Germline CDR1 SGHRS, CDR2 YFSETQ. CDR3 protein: CASSSNQYGYTF. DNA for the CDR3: TGCGCCAGCAGCTCGAACCAATATGGCTACACCTTC.

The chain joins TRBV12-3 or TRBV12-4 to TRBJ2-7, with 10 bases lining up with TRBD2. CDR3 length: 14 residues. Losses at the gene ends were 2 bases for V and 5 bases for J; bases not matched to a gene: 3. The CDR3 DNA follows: TGTGCCAGCAGTTTATGGCTAGCGGGGGACGAGCAGTACTTC. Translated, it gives CASSLWLAGDEQYF.

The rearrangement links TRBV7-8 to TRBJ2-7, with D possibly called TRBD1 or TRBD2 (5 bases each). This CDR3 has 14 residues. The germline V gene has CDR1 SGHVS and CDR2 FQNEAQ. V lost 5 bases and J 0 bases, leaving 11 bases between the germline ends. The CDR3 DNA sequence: TGTGCCAGCAGCCCAGGGACGGTCTCCTACGAGCAGTACTTC. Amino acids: CASSPGTVSYEQYF.

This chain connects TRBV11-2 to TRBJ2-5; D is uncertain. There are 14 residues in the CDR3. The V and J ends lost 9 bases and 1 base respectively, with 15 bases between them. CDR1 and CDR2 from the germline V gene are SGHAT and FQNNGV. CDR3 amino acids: CASSISTAQETQYF. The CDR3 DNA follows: TGTGCCAGTAGCATATCTACAGCCCAAGAGACCCAGTACTTC.